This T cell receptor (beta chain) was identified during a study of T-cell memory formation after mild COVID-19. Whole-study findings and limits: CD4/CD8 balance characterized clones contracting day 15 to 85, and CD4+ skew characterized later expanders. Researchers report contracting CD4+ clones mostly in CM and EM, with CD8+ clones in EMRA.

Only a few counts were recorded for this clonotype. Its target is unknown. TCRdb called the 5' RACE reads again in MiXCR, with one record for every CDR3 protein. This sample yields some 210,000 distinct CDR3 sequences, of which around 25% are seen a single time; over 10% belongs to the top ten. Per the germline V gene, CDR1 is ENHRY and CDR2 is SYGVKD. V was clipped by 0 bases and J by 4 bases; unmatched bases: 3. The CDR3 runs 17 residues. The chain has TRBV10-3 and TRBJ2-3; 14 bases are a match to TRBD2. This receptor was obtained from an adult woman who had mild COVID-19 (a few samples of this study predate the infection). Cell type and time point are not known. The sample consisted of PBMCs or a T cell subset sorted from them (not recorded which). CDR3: CAISESGLAGDADTQYF. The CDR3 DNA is TGTGCCATCAGTGAGTCGGGACTAGCGGGAGACGCAGATACGCAGTATTTT.